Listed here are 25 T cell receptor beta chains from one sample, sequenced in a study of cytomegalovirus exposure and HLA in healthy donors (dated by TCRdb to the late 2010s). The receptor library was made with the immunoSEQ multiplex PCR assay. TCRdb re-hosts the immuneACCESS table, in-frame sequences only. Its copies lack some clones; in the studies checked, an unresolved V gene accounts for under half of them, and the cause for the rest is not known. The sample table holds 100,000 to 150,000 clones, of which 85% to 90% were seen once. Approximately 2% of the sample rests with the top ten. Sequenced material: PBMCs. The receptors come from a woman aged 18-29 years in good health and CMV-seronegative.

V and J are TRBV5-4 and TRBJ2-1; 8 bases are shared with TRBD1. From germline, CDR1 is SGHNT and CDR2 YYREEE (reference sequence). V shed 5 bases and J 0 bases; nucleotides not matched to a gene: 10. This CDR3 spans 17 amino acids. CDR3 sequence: CASSSRQGPSSYNEQFF. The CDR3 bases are TGTGCCAGCAGTTCCAGACAGGGGCCGAGCTCCTACAATGAGCAGTTCTTC.

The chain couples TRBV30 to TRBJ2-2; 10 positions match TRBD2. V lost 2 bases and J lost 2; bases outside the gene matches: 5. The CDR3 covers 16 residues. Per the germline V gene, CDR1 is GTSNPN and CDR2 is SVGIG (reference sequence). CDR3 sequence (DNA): TGTGCCTGGAGTAGCCTAGCGGGGGCAAACACCGGGGAGCTGTTTTTT. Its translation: CAWSSLAGANTGELFF.

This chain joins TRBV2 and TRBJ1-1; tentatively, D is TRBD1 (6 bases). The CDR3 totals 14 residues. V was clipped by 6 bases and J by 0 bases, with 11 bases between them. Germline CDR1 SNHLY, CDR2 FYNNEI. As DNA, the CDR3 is TGTGCCAGCAGCGGACAGCCCATGAACACTGAAGCTTTCTTT. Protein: CASSGQPMNTEAFF. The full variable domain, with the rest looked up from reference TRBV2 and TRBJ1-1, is EPEVTQTPSHQVTQMGQEVILRCVPISNHLYFYWYRQILGQKVEFLVSFYNNEISEKSEIFDDQFSVERPDGSNFTLKIRSTKLEDSAMYFCASSGQPMNTEAFFGQGTRLTVV.

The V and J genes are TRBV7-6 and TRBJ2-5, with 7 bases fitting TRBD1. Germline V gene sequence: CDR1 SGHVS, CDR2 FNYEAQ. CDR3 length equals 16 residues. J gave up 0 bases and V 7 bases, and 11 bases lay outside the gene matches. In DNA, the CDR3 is TGTGCCAGCACCCAAAAGGACAGGCGGAACCAAGAGACCCAGTACTTC. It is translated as CASTQKDRRNQETQYF.

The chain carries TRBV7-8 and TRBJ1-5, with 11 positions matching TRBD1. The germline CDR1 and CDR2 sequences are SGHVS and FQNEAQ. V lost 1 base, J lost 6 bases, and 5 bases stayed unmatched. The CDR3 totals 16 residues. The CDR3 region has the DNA TGTGCCAGCAGCTTAGTAGGGACAGGGGGAGGTCAGCCCCAGCATTTT. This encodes CASSLVGTGGGQPQHF.

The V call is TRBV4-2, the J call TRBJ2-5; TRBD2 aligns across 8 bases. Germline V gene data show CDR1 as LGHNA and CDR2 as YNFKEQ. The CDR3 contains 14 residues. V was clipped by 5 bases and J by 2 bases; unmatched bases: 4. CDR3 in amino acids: CASSITSGQETQYF. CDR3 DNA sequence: TGTGCCAGCAGCATCACTAGCGGACAAGAGACCCAGTACTTC.

CDR3 region: CASSYGQDNYGYTF. In nucleotides, the CDR3 is TGTGCCAGCAGCTACGGACAGGATAACTATGGCTACACCTTC. The gene calls are TRBV9 and TRBJ1-2, with TRBD1 matching over 7 bases. Trimming removed 4 bases from V and 1 base from J; junction bases left unmatched: 4. The germline gives CDR1 SGDLS, CDR2 YYNGEE. The CDR3 totals 14 residues.

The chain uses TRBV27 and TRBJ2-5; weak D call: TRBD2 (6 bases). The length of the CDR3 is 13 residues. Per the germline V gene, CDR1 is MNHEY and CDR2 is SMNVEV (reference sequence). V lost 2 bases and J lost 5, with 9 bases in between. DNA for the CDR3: TGTGCCAGCAGTTTACGTGGAGGGGAGACCCAGTACTTC. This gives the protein CASSLRGGETQYF.

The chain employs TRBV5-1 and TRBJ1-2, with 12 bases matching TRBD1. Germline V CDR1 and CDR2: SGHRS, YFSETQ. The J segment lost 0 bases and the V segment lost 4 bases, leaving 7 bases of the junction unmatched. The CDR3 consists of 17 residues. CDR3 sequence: CASSRGTGGDSNYGYTF. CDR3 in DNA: TGCGCCAGCAGCCGCGGGACAGGGGGCGACTCTAACTATGGCTACACCTTC.

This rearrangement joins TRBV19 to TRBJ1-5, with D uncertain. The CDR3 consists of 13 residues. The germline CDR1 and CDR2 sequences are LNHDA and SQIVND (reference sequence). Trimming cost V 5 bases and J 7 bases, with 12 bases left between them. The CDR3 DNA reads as TGTGCCAGTAGTCCCCTAACAGACCAGCCCCAGCATTTT. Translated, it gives CASSPLTDQPQHF.

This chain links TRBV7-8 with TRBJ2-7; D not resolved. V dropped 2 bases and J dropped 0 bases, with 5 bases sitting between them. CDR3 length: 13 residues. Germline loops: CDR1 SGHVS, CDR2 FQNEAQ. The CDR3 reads CASSLRRSYEQYF. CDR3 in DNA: TGTGCCAGCAGCTTACGTCGCTCCTACGAGCAGTACTTC. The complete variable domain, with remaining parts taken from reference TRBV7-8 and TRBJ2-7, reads GAGVSQSPRYKVAKRGQDVALRCDPISGHVSLFWYQQALGQGPEFLTYFQNEAQLDKSGLPSDRFFAERPEGSVSTLKIQRTQQEDSAVYLCASSLRRSYEQYFGPGTRLTVT.

The CDR3 region has the DNA TGCAGCGTTGAAGATGGGGACCGACAGGAGGATGGCTACACCTTC. This codes for CSVEDGDRQEDGYTF. The genes are TRBV29-1 and TRBJ1-2, with TRBD1 as a possible D gene (6 bases). Germline V CDR1 and CDR2: SQVTM, ANQGSEA. CDR3 length: 15 amino acids. V was pared by 0 bases and J by 6 bases, with 17 bases between. Looking up the rest from reference TRBV29-1 and TRBJ1-2 gives the full variable domain: SAVISQKPSRDICQRGTSLTIQCQVDSQVTMMFWYRQQPGQSLTLIATANQGSEATYESGFVIDKFPISRPNLTFSTLTVSNMSPEDSSIYLCSVEDGDRQEDGYTFGSGTRLTVV.

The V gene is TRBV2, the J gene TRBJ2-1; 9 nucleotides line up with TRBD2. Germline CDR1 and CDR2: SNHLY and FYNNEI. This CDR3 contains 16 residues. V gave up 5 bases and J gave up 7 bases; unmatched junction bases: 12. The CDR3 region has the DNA TGTGCCAGCAGTCACCGATGGGCGGGGGGGACGAATGAGCAGTTCTTC. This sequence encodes CASSHRWAGGTNEQFF.

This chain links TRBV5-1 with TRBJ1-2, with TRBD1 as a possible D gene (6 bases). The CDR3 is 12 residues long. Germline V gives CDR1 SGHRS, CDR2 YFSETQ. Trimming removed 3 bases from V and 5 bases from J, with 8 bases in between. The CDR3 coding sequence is TGCGCCAGCAGCTCAACAGGGTATGGCTACACCTTC. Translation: CASSSTGYGYTF.

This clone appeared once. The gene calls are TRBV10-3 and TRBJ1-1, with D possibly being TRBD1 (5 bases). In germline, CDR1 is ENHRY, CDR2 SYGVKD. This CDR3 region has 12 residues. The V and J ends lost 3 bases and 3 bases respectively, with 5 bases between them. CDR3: CAISEGDTEAFF. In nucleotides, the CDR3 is TGTGCCATCAGTGAAGGGGACACTGAAGCTTTCTTT.

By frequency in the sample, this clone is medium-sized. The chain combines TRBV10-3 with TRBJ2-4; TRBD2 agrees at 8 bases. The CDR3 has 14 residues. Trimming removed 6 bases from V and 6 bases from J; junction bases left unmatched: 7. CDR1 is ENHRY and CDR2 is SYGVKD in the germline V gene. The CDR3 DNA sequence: TGTGCCATCAGATCCTCTCTAGCGGGAAACATTCAGTACTTC. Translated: CAIRSSLAGNIQYF.

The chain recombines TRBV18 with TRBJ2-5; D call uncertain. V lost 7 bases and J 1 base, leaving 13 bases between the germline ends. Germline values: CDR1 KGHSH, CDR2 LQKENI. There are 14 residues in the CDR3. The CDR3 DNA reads TGTGCCAGCTTACGAGATCGAACCCAAGAGACCCAGTACTTC. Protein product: CASLRDRTQETQYF.

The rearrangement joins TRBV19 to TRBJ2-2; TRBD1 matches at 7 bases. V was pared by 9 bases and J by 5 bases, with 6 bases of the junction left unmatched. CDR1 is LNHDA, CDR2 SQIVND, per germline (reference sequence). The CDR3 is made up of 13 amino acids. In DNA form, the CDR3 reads TGTGCCAGCCGGACAGGTTTGACCGGGGAGCTGTTTTTT. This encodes CASRTGLTGELFF. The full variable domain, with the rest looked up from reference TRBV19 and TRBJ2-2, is DGGITQSPKYLFRKEGQNVTLSCEQNLNHDAMYWYRQDPGQGLRLIYYSQIVNDFQKGDIAEGYSVSREKKESFPLTVTSAQKNPTAFYLCASRTGLTGELFFGEGSRLTVL.

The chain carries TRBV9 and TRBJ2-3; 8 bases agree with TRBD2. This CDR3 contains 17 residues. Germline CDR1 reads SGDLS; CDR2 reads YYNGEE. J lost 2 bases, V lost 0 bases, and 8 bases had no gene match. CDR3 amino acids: CASSVALAGGPTDTQYF. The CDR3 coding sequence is TGTGCCAGCAGCGTAGCTTTGGCGGGGGGACCCACAGATACGCAGTATTTT.

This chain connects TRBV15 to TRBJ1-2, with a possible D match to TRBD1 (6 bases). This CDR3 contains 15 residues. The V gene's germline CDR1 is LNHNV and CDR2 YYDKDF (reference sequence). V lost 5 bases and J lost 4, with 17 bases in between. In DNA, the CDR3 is TGTGCCACCAGCCCCGACCTCACAGGGATCTATGGCTACACCTTC. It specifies CATSPDLTGIYGYTF.

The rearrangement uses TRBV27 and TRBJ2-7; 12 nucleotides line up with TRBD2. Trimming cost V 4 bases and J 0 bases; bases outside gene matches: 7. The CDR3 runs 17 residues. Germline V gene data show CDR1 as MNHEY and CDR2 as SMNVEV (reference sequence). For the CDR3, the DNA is TGTGCCAGCAGTTCTCCCGGACTAGCGGGGAGCTCCTACGAGCAGTACTTC. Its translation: CASSSPGLAGSSYEQYF.

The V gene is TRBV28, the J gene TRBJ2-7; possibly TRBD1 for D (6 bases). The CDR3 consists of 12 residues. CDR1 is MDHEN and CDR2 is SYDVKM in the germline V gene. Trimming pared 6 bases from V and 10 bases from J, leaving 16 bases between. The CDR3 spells CASSPRGLRQYF. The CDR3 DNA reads TGTGCCAGCAGCCCCAGGGGTTTGAGACAGTACTTC.

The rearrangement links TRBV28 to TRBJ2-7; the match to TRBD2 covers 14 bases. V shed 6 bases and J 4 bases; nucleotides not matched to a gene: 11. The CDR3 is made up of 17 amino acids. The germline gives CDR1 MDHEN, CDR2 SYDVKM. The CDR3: CASSRRLAGGYRYEQYF. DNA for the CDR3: TGTGCCAGCAGCCGTAGACTAGCGGGGGGGTATCGGTACGAGCAGTACTTC.

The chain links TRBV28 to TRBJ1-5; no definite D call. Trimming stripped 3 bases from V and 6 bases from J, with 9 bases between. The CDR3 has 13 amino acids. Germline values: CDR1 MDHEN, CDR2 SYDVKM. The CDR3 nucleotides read TGTGCCAGCAGTTTCGGGGTTCTTCAGCCCCAGCATTTT. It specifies CASSFGVLQPQHF. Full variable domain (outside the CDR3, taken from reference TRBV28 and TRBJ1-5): DVKVTQSSRYLVKRTGEKVFLECVQDMDHENMFWYRQDPGLGLRLIYFSYDVKMKEKGDIPEGYSVSREKKERFSLILESASTNQTSMYLCASSFGVLQPQHFGDGTRLSIL.

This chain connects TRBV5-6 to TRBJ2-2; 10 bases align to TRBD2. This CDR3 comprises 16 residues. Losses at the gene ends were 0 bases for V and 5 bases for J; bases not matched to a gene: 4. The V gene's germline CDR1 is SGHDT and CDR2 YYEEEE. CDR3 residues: CASSLGLAGYTGELFF. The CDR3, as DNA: TGTGCCAGCAGCTTGGGACTAGCGGGCTATACCGGGGAGCTGTTTTTT.